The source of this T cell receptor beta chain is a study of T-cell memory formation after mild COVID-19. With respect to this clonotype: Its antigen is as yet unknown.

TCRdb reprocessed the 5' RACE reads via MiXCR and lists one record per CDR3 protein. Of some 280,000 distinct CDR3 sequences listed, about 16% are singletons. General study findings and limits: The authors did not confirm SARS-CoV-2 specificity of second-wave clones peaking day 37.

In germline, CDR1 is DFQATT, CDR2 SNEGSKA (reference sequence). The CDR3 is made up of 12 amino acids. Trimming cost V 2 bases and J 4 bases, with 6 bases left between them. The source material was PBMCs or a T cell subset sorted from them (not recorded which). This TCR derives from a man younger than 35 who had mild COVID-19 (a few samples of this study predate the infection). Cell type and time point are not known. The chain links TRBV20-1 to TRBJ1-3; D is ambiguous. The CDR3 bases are TGCAGTGCTAGACCACGGGGAAACACCATATATTTT. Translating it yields CSARPRGNTIYF.